The 22 T cell receptor beta chains in this list originate from one sample, sequenced in a study of neurological immune-mediated disorders. TCRdb re-called the 5' RACE reads with MiXCR, one entry per CDR3 protein. The sample has 55,000 to 75,000 distinct CDR3 sequences, roughly 2.5% seen once. What was sequenced was PBMCs. These receptors were taken from a man aged 45-65 years with multiple sclerosis.

This clonotype was detected many times. The chain uses TRBV6-6 and TRBJ1-5, with TRBD1 identical over 10 bases. Germline CDR1 MNHNY, CDR2 SVGAGI (reference sequence). The trim removed 2 bases at V and 2 bases at J, leaving 3 bases unmatched. The CDR3 has 16 amino acids. The CDR3: CASSYGTGVRNQPQHF. The CDR3 DNA sequence: TGTGCCAGCAGTTACGGGACAGGGGTTCGCAATCAGCCCCAGCATTTT.

This clonotype has a count of ten or more. The V gene is TRBV3-1, the J gene TRBJ1-6, with a weak D call TRBD1 (6 bases). Between the trimmed V and J ends, which lost 0 bases and 10 bases, there was a span of 19 bases. The CDR3 sequence is 17 residues long. The V gene's germline CDR1 is LGHDT and CDR2 YNNKEL (reference sequence). CDR3 coding DNA: TGTGCCAGCAGCCAAGACAGGTCAATTCGAGGGACATCACCCCTCCACTTT. Protein: CASSQDRSIRGTSPLHF.

This clonotype was recorded at least ten times. The chain has TRBV7-2 and TRBJ2-7; the D gene is possibly TRBD1 (6 bases). Germline CDR1 is SGHTA and CDR2 is FQGNSA. This CDR3 spans 14 amino acids. V shed 5 bases and J shed 3 bases, with 14 bases lying between them. CDR3 coding DNA: TGTGCCAGCAGCCAACCGGGACACAACTACGAGCAGTACTTC. This codes for CASSQPGHNYEQYF.

This clonotype has a count of ten or more. CDR3 amino acids: CASSFGTSGIRAEETQYF. CDR3 nucleotide sequence: TGCGCCAGCAGCTTCGGGACTAGCGGTATACGAGCCGAAGAGACCCAGTACTTC. The V gene is TRBV5-1, the J gene TRBJ2-5; 11 bases agree with TRBD2. CDR3 length equals 18 residues. Germline V gene lookup returns CDR1 SGHRS and CDR2 YFSETQ. J gave up 3 bases and V 2 bases, and 12 bases lay outside the gene matches.

This clonotype has at least ten counts. This chain connects TRBV7-8 to TRBJ2-7, with a tentative D call TRBD1 (5 bases). Per germline, CDR1 SGHVS and CDR2 FQNEAQ. The CDR3 runs to 14 residues. Trimming took 1 base from V and 3 from J, leaving 10 bases between them. CDR3 sequence (DNA): TGTGCCAGCAGCTTAGGTAAAGACAGCTACGAGCAGTACTTC. Its protein is CASSLGKDSYEQYF.

In its sample, this clonotype was seen many times. Mismatch with germline at one junction end may stem from a read error. The chain links TRBV6-1 to TRBJ2-7, with 9 bases identical to TRBD1. CDR1 and CDR2 from the germline V gene are MNHNS and SASEGT. The CDR3 spans 15 residues. Here the CDR3 reads CASSPNRDRVYKQYF. CDR3 coding DNA: TGTGCCAGCAGTCCCAACCGGGACAGGGTCTACAAGCAGTACTTC.

This clonotype has at least ten counts. The chain joins TRBV12-3 or TRBV12-4 to TRBJ2-7, with 7 bases identical to TRBD2. This CDR3 spans 11 amino acids. Trimming took 8 bases from V and 7 from J; bases not matched to a gene: 5. The CDR3 DNA reads as TGTGCCAGCTCCCCCGGGGGGGAGCAGTACTTC. Protein product: CASSPGGEQYF.

The table lists this clonotype with many counts. This sequence joins TRBV15 and TRBJ2-2; D gene uncertain. V was cut by 5 bases and J by 7 bases, with 11 bases left in between. Germline CDR1 LNHNV, CDR2 YYDKDF (reference sequence). The CDR3 loop spans 13 amino acids. CDR3 amino acids: CATSARSGGELFF. DNA for the CDR3: TGTGCCACCAGCGCCCGTTCCGGCGGGGAGCTGTTTTTT.

Many counts were recorded for this clonotype. V usage is TRBV19 and J usage is TRBJ2-3; TRBD1 aligns across 9 bases. The CDR3 runs to 14 residues. Germline trimming cut 7 bases from V and 3 bases from J; bases unmatched to any gene: 5. Germline CDR1 LNHDA, CDR2 SQIVND (reference sequence). The CDR3 nucleotides are TGTGCCAGTACCCTGGGACAGGGTACAGATACGCAGTATTTT. Translation gives CASTLGQGTDTQYF.

In this sample, this clonotype turned up many times. This chain links TRBV20-1 with TRBJ2-7, with 15 bases aligning to TRBD2. V lost 5 bases to trimming and J lost 5 bases; unmatched junction nucleotides: 19. CDR1 and CDR2 (germline): DFQATT, SNEGSKA (reference sequence). This CDR3 is built from 19 residues. In nucleotides, the CDR3 is TGCAGTGCTTCCACTCCGGGACTAGCGGGGGGCCTTATCAGTCACGAGCAGTACTTC. Its protein is CSASTPGLAGGLISHEQYF.

This clonotype was seen repeatedly, ten times or more. The rearrangement joins TRBV5-1 to TRBJ2-3, with D possibly TRBD2 on 6 matching bases. Per germline, CDR1 SGHRS and CDR2 YFSETQ. V was shortened by 4 bases and J by 2 bases, with 11 bases between the two germline ends. The length of the CDR3 is 14 residues. Here the CDR3 DNA reads TGCGCCAGCAGCGTCGGGAGCACCACAGATACGCAGTATTTT. Protein: CASSVGSTTDTQYF.

This clonotype was counted ten times or more. CDR3: CASSLGTGAQPQHF. For the CDR3, the DNA is TGTGCCAGCAGTTTAGGGACAGGGGCTCAGCCCCAGCATTTT. This chain joins TRBV12-3 or TRBV12-4 and TRBJ1-5; TRBD1 aligns across 9 bases. Trimming took 1 base from V and 6 from J; bases not matched to a gene: 1. The CDR3 totals 14 residues.

This clonotype was observed at least ten times. This sequence joins TRBV7-9 and TRBJ2-2; a weak D match, TRBD1 (5 bases). CDR3 length: 14 residues. V lost 7 bases to trimming and J lost 3 bases, with 12 bases between them. From germline, CDR1 is SEHNR and CDR2 FQNEAQ (reference sequence). The CDR3 DNA sequence: TGTGCCAGCAAAGGGGCGGCTTACACCGGGGAGCTGTTTTTT. Its protein is CASKGAAYTGELFF.

This clonotype was seen at least ten times. J is TRBJ1-1 and V is TRBV18, with no clear D. In germline, CDR1 is KGHSH, CDR2 LQKENI. Trimming shortened V by 2 bases and J by 5 bases, and 12 bases separated the two germline ends. The CDR3 is made up of 14 amino acids. The CDR3 nucleotides are TGTGCCAGCTCACCAGAGGTCGGTTCGACTGAAGCTTTCTTT. Residues: CASSPEVGSTEAFF.

This clonotype has a count of ten or more. V and J are TRBV20-1 and TRBJ2-1; 9 bases fit TRBD1. The CDR3 loop spans 14 amino acids. V lost 5 bases, J lost 8 bases, and 10 bases stayed unmatched. Germline values: CDR1 DFQATT, CDR2 SNEGSKA (reference sequence). The CDR3 here is CSAVWTGDIDEQFF. CDR3 DNA sequence: TGCAGTGCTGTTTGGACAGGGGATATCGATGAGCAGTTCTTC.

This clonotype was detected ten times or more. V gene TRBV6-1 combines with J gene TRBJ2-4, with D perhaps given as TRBD1 or TRBD2 (7 bases each). The germline V and J ends were trimmed by 7 bases and 2 bases, with 15 bases remaining between them. The CDR3 has 15 residues. Looked up from germline, CDR1 is MNHNS and CDR2 is SASEGT. The CDR3, as DNA: TGTGCCAGCATTGGGCAGGGGGGGACCAAAAACATTCAGTACTTC. This encodes CASIGQGGTKNIQYF.

This clonotype was recorded at least ten times. The V and J genes are TRBV7-2 and TRBJ1-2; D is undetermined. Germline V gene data show CDR1 as SGHTA and CDR2 as FQGNSA. Trimming cost V 3 bases and J 7 bases, with 6 bases left between them. The CDR3 length is 11 residues. For the CDR3, the DNA is TGTGCCAGCAGCTTCGGATTTGGCTACACCTTC. Encoded protein: CASSFGFGYTF.

At least ten counts were recorded for this clonotype. The rearrangement links TRBV2 to TRBJ2-4; 9 bases are shared with TRBD2. CDR3 length: 13 residues. The germline V gene has CDR1 SNHLY and CDR2 FYNNEI. Losses at the gene ends were 4 bases for V and 11 bases for J; bases not matched to a gene: 6. The CDR3 coding sequence is TGTGCCAGCAGTGCCGGCGGGGGGGTCCTTCAGTACTTC. Its protein product is CASSAGGGVLQYF.

There are many counts of this clonotype. The CDR3, as DNA: TGTGCCAGCAGGGCGGGGGCCAACGTCCTGACTTTC. Protein product: CASRAGANVLTF. The chain is built from TRBV5-8 and TRBJ2-6, with D uncertain. Trimming removed 5 bases at V and 4 bases at J, with 4 bases between. The CDR3 is made up of 12 amino acids. Germline V CDR1 and CDR2: SGHTS, YDEGEE. Variable domain in full (rest from reference TRBV5-8 and TRBJ2-6): EAGVTQSPTHLIKTRGQQATLRCSPISGHTSVYWYQQALGLGLQFLLWYDEGEERNRGNFPPRFSGRQFPNYSSELNVNALELEDSALYLCASRAGANVLTFGAGSRLTVL.

This clonotype was counted many times. The chain couples TRBV20-1 to TRBJ2-5, with D unresolved. The CDR3 loop spans 13 amino acids. Trimming cost V 3 bases and J 3 bases, with 11 bases left between them. The germline V gene encodes CDR1 DFQATT and CDR2 SNEGSKA (reference sequence). CDR3 in DNA: TGCAGTGCTAGGTCCCCTGGAAAAGAGACCCAGTACTTC. Residues: CSARSPGKETQYF.

J is TRBJ2-7 and V is TRBV12-3 or TRBV12-4, with TRBD2 as a possible D gene (5 bases). The CDR3 sequence is 13 residues long. The V gene lost 3 bases and the J gene lost 7 bases, with 13 bases spanning the gap. This CDR3 reads CASSLTGSREQYF. CDR3 coding DNA: TGTGCCAGCAGTTTGACGGGGAGTCGAGAGCAGTACTTC.

This clonotype was counted many times. The chain combines TRBV5-6 with TRBJ2-5; 10 bases are a match to TRBD2. Losses at the gene ends were 4 bases for V and 5 bases for J; bases not matched to a gene: 11. From germline, CDR1 is SGHDT and CDR2 YYEEEE. This CDR3 contains 16 residues. The CDR3 here is CASSRSKRGGLETQYF. CDR3 sequence (DNA): TGTGCCAGCAGCCGATCGAAGCGGGGGGGCTTGGAGACCCAGTACTTC.